This T cell receptor beta chain was recorded in a study of monozygotic twins with inflammatory bowel disease. Whole-study results and caveats: Different T cell subtypes could not be distinguished.

TCRdb reanalyzed the 5' RACE reads and collapses them to one entry per CDR3 protein, without DNA. The listing records more than 300,000 distinct CDR3 sequences. A note on this clonotype: The target antigen is unknown.

This CDR3 is 15 amino acids long. Per germline, CDR1 DFQATT and CDR2 SNEGSKA (reference sequence). The chain uses TRBV20-1 and TRBJ1-1. This clonotype was sampled from a human donor with ulcerative colitis or Crohn's disease, or a healthy co-twin of an affected twin (not recorded which). Specimen: blood. The CDR3: CSARRSGAANTEAFF.